This T cell receptor beta chain was profiled in a study of blood T cell repertoires in COVID-19. Study at large: Collection of acute and convalescent COVID-19 samples took place in the United States, Italy and Spain. Sources were T cells, B-cell-depleted T cells, or PBMCs; the material itself was cDNA or gDNA.

Per the original methods: Using reference gene primer amplification, nucleated cell counts were estimated. The data were produced by immunoSEQ multiplex PCR, yet TCRdb's version contains in-frame clones alone and is incomplete. Clone size and the V and J calls come from that table; the DNA yielded D and trimming. The sample has roughly 340,000 clones, more than 70% seen once. Seattle participants joined during active infection and were tracked over time. This clonotype originated in a woman in her seventies with COVID-19, enrolled during active disease. Sequencing input: peripheral blood.

This chain's CDR3 is CASPPPGKSNYGYTF. DNA of the CDR3: TGTGCCAGCCCTCCGCCCGGGAAGTCTAACTATGGCTACACCTTC. The chain recombines TRBV2 with TRBJ1-2; D gene uncertain. Per the germline V gene, CDR1 is SNHLY and CDR2 is FYNNEI. The CDR3 sequence is 15 residues long. Trimming left V 8 bases short and J 0 bases short, with 16 bases between.